This T cell receptor (beta chain) was sequenced for a study of CD8+ T cells in alopecia areata. Study background: Affected scalp percentage gauged treated patients' severity.

This CDR3 contains 13 residues. Germline V lookup: CDR1 GTSNPN, CDR2 SVGIG (reference sequence). With 4 bases removed from V and 6 bases from J, the gap between germline ends came to 12 bases. Concerning this clone itself: What it binds is not known.

Treatment given: oral pan-JAK inhibitor, 5-10 mg twice daily. Alopecia areata patients provided lesional scalp punch biopsies and peripheral blood. The researchers isolated CD4+ and CD8+ T cells from PBMCs by sorting. Overall study findings and caveats: Administration of tofacitinib significantly diminished scalp clonality and expanded CD8+ clones within the top 100.

In each case, RNA was isolated and then reverse transcribed into cDNA as the sequencing template. Data came from immunoSEQ multiplex PCR; TCRdb stores just in-frame clones and leaves some out. The sample contains approximately 110,000 clones, 45% to 65% of which appear only once. The clonotype comes from a human donor with alopecia areata. The sample was CD4+ T cells sorted from blood, taken at week 24, from a patient treated with tofacitinib. J is TRBJ2-2 and V is TRBV30, with D possibly being TRBD1 (6 bases). CDR3 nucleotide sequence: TGTGCCTGGACAGGGGTCGGCGCCGGGGAGCTGTTTTTT. It codes for CAWTGVGAGELFF.